This T cell receptor beta chain appears in the sequencing data of a study of blood T cell repertoires in COVID-19. Profiled with immunoSEQ multiplex PCR; TCRdb holds only in-frame clones, not every one. The sample includes around 66,000 clones, more than 70% of them seen just once. Per germline, CDR1 GTSNPN and CDR2 SVGIG (reference sequence). Trimming left V 1 base short and J 4 bases short, with 13 bases between. The CDR3 totals 14 residues. This chain uses TRBV30 with TRBJ1-2; D gene ambiguous. This clonotype originated in a man between 60 and 70 years old with acute or convalescent COVID-19. Sequencing input: peripheral blood. CDR3 region: CAWSGTAVSYGYTF. Written as DNA, the CDR3 is TGTGCCTGGAGTGGCACAGCTGTGTCCTATGGCTACACCTTC.